Sequencing of this T cell receptor beta chain was carried out in a study of blood T cell repertoires in COVID-19. Study details: The study drew acute and convalescent COVID-19 samples from the United States, Italy and Spain. Sample material is recorded as cDNA or gDNA derived from T cells, B-cell-depleted T cells, or PBMCs.

Original methodology: Cell counts per sample came from amplifying reference gene primers. This table comes from immunoSEQ multiplex PCR, and its TCRdb copy is limited to in-frame clones, with some not included. D and trimming were read from the DNA, whereas the V and J calls and clone size are those reported in that table. The sample consists of more than 150,000 clones, less than 90% of them appearing once. The CDR3 has 14 amino acids. CDR1 and CDR2 from the germline V gene are SGHAT and FQNNGV. The V gene lost 1 base and the J gene lost 1 base, with 7 bases spanning the gap. This sequence originates from a woman in her 70s with acute or convalescent COVID-19. The rearrangement uses TRBV11-2 and TRBJ1-1; D is ambiguous. The specimen sequenced was peripheral blood. The CDR3 is CASSLARGNTEAFF. The CDR3 region has the DNA TGTGCCAGCAGCTTAGCCAGAGGGAACACTGAAGCTTTCTTT.